This TCR beta chain was recovered during a study of cytomegalovirus exposure and HLA in healthy donors. The study ran its PCR with 60 Vbeta and 13 Jbeta primers. The table came from immunoSEQ multiplex PCR; TCRdb's copy has only in-frame clones and leaves some out. Of about 190,000 clones in the sample, more than 65% were seen once. Germline V gives CDR1 LGHNA, CDR2 YNFKEQ. V lost 4 bases and J 8 bases, leaving 23 bases between the germline ends. The length of the CDR3 is 16 residues. As to this clone: Antigen specificity is unknown.

Study observations and caveats: Other equally common chains were less clonally expanded than HLA-associated TCR beta chains, a later analysis showed. Across donors, presence/absence analyses took sequencing depth to be roughly uniform. The HLA-A and HLA-B alleles of most subjects were reportedly predicted accurately from TCR beta sequences.

Sequenced input: PBMCs. V is TRBV4-2 and J is TRBJ1-2; D may be TRBD1 (6 bases). The TCR comes from a man aged 45 to 65 in good health and CMV-seronegative. CDR3: CASSPLSPDRWGGYTF. The CDR3 DNA reads TGTGCCAGCAGCCCTCTTTCACCTGACAGGTGGGGAGGCTACACCTTC.